These 5 T cell receptor beta chains were sequenced from one sample in a study of blood T cell repertoires in COVID-19. Some clones are missing from TCRdb's copy, which holds only in-frame ones; the method was immunoSEQ multiplex PCR. The sample holds some 300,000 clones, more than 85% seen once. Sequenced material: peripheral blood. Source of these receptors: a man aged 65-85 years with acute or convalescent COVID-19.

V is TRBV19 and J is TRBJ2-7; 9 positions match TRBD1. The germline V gene has CDR1 LNHDA and CDR2 SQIVND (reference sequence). Trimming took 10 bases from V and 4 from J; bases not matched to a gene: 17. The CDR3 has 16 residues. CDR3: CATTTPPGQGGYEQYF. CDR3 nucleotide sequence: TGTGCCACCACCACTCCCCCGGGACAGGGTGGGTACGAGCAGTACTTC.

The V gene is TRBV7-2, the J gene TRBJ2-3; D is possibly TRBD2 (5 bases). Trimming removed 7 bases from V and 2 bases from J, with 10 bases in between. The germline V gene has CDR1 SGHTA and CDR2 FQGNSA. The CDR3 consists of 13 residues. The DNA for the CDR3 is TGTGCCAGCACCGAGCGGAACACAGATACGCAGTATTTT. Translation gives CASTERNTDTQYF.

This clone appeared a few times. This chain joins TRBV19 and TRBJ1-1; weak D call: TRBD1 (6 bases). CDR3 size: 15 residues. The germline V gene has CDR1 LNHDA and CDR2 SQIVND (reference sequence). V dropped 7 bases and J dropped 4 bases, with 19 bases sitting between them. The CDR3 loop reads CASTPGGGVGTEAFF. CDR3 sequence (DNA): TGTGCCAGTACCCCTGGGGGGGGCGTCGGCACTGAAGCTTTCTTT.

The chain employs TRBV5-5 and TRBJ2-5; D might be TRBD1 (5 bases). CDR1 and CDR2 (germline): SGHKS, YYEKEE (reference sequence). CDR3 length: 14 residues. V was pared by 4 bases and J by 1 base, with 11 bases between. This chain's CDR3 is CASSPRQSQETQYF. CDR3 coding DNA: TGTGCCAGCAGCCCTAGACAGAGCCAAGAGACCCAGTACTTC. The full variable domain, with the rest looked up from reference TRBV5-5 and TRBJ2-5, is DAGVTQSPTHLIKTRGQQVTLRCSPISGHKSVSWYQQVLGQGPQFIFQYYEKEERGRGNFPDRFSARQFPNYSSELNVNALLLGDSALYLCASSPRQSQETQYFGPGTRLLVL.

This clone has just a few counts. The chain carries TRBV7-8 and TRBJ2-7; D remains ambiguous. V was clipped by 1 base and J by 6 bases, with 7 bases between them. The CDR3 is 12 residues long. The germline CDR1 and CDR2 sequences are SGHVS and FQNEAQ. The CDR3 bases are TGTGCCAGCAGCTTAGTTCCGTCCGAGCAGTACTTC. Amino acids: CASSLVPSEQYF.